This T cell receptor beta chain stems from a study of neoadjuvant nivolumab and ipilimumab in lung cancer (dated by TCRdb to the early 2020s). Regarding the research as a whole: In the NEOSTAR trial, nivolumab was administered intravenously at 3 mg/kg on days 1, 15 and 29, and the combination arm also received ipilimumab 1 mg/kg on day 1 only. For each study arm, the primary endpoint of the trial was the rate of major pathologic response (MPR) in the intention-to-treat population. The trial treated 44 patients with operable NSCLC: about 23 were randomized to nivolumab monotherapy and some 21 to nivolumab plus ipilimumab. The study compared TCR repertoires in pretherapy (baseline) peripheral blood with TCR repertoires in tumors resected at surgery following neoadjuvant immune checkpoint blockade. Matched pretherapy and resected tumor pairs were analyzed for seven patients, of whom four received nivolumab and three received nivolumab plus ipilimumab. Summary of the overall study and its limitations: Richness in tumors resected after neoadjuvant therapy showed a positive correlation with pretherapy blood TCR richness (Spearman R ~ 0.85). From pretherapy to surgery, increases in tumor T-cell richness and clonality were observed in three of three dual-therapy tumors but in only two of four nivolumab-treated tumors. A small number of samples was subjected to TCR sequencing. Compared with tumor-adjacent uninvolved lung, resected tumors had greater TCR richness and clonality, and increases showed up in more of the dual-therapy-treated tumors. No significant correlation was found between TCR clonality and pathologic tumor regression, and only a single major-pathologic-response sample was available for the analysis of TCR clonality versus pathologic tumor regression.

Per the publication, the time point label means: pretherapy, before neoadjuvant immune checkpoint inhibitors. The samples were taken from NEOSTAR, a phase 2 randomized trial in operable NSCLC that tested neoadjuvant nivolumab or nivolumab plus ipilimumab, followed by surgery. This clone has just a few counts. Its antigen is unknown. Per-nucleotide qualities are absent, and no much larger clonotype sits a single base away. Libraries were prepared through the immunoSEQ multiplex PCR assay. The published analysis was carried out like this. Richness and clonality were used to summarize the repertoires, and clones that significantly expanded or contracted between pre- and post-therapy samples were identified. This immuneACCESS table, as held by TCRdb, lists in-frame sequences with V and J called but not all clones. Of the missing ones, under half trace to an unresolved V gene in checked studies; the others have no known cause. V, J and clone size derive from that table, while D and trimming were established from the DNA sequence. In all, the sample holds about 18,000 clones, and 75% to 90% of those were seen once. The ten largest make up less than 2.5% of the sample.

Sequencing was performed on peripheral blood, taken before neoadjuvant nivolumab, alone or with ipilimumab. The clonotype was recovered from an adult with non-small cell lung cancer.

The CDR3 region has the sequence CASSPYTDTQYF. The DNA is as follows: TGTGCCAGCTCACCCTACACAGATACGCAGTATTTT. The chain is assembled from TRBV18 and TRBJ2-3; the D gene remains uncertain. The germline V gene sets CDR1 to KGHSH and CDR2 to LQKENI. V and J are truncated by 3 bases and 2 bases respectively, leaving an intervening sequence of 3 bases. The CDR3 runs 12 residues from the cysteine to the phenylalanine. Of all the DNA, just the CDR3 is kept, 36 bases in frame from base 1.